Listed below are T cell receptor beta chains from one sample, sequenced in a study of PD-L1 blockade in urothelial cancer. Libraries were prepared by immunoSEQ multiplex PCR; TCRdb keeps only in-frame clonotypes and omits some of them. This table holds approximately 70,000 clones, 84% found once. This specimen was PBMCs, taken around atezolizumab (anti-PD-L1) treatment. Receptor source: a woman aged 70-85 years with urothelial cancer. CDR3s leave out the opening cysteine and the closing phenylalanine or tryptophan. Fields, in order: clone size, J gene, V gene, CDR3 protein. The size field is filled for only some rows; it gives once, few, many or a size class.

.,TRBJ1-1,TRBV29-1,SVERDRVDTEAF
.,TRBJ2-3,TRBV4-3,ASSQDSLARTDTQY
once,TRBJ2-7,TRBV28,ASSPPGVIKGEQY
.,TRBJ2-7,TRBV10-3,AISEKGTGAYEQY
.,TRBJ2-5,TRBV29-1,SVAFGGRETQY
once,TRBJ2-7,TRBV10-2,ASMTISGQPYEQY
.,TRBJ1-4,TRBV10-3,AISLGFSTNEKLF
once,TRBJ2-1,TRBV4-3,ASSPSGSGGSYNEQF
.,TRBJ1-2,TRBV7-6,ASSSPGGVNGYT
once,TRBJ1-2,TRBV5-4,ASSGDRYGYT
.,TRBJ1-5,TRBV7-8,ASSLMSAGLWQPQH
.,TRBJ2-5,TRBV4-1,ASSQVTGSGETQY
.,TRBJ1-5,TRBV27,ASSYGRGPPRPQH
.,TRBJ1-2,TRBV4-1,ASSQDSVTRSYGYT
.,TRBJ2-3,TRBV29-1,SVGIAGASTDTQY
.,TRBJ2-3,TRBV13,ASAKAGTDTQY
.,TRBJ2-7,TRBV19,ASSPQGKGEQY
.,TRBJ2-1,TRBV6-1,ASSRTSGYNEQF
.,TRBJ1-1,TRBV15,ATSRVEGGRVAF
.,TRBJ1-3,TRBV19,ASSPDPDRGTIY
.,TRBJ2-1,TRBV9,ASSGEGRRSYNEQF
once,TRBJ2-7,TRBV4-3,ASSQSGEYYEQY
.,TRBJ2-7,TRBV4-2,ASSQVEAGSSYEQY
.,TRBJ2-7,TRBV11-2,ASSLGVTGYEQY
.,TRBJ2-3,TRBV18,ASSRRTSTDTQY
.,TRBJ2-5,TRBV18,ASSPPTVQETQY
.,TRBJ1-1,TRBV10-3,AIRRDRQNTEAF
.,TRBJ2-7,TRBV10-3,AISTGTGGYEQY
.,TRBJ2-3,TRBV18,ASSPALAGGSDTQY
.,TRBJ2-5,TRBV9,ASSVASRGQETQY
.,TRBJ2-2,TRBV10-1,ASSEGGRVEGNTGELF
few,TRBJ1-5,TRBV9,ASSVGDSHSNQPQH
.,TRBJ2-3,TRBV7-2,ASSFIVGHLNTDTQY
.,TRBJ2-7,TRBV11-2,ASSVAGAYEQY
.,TRBJ2-7,TRBV27,ASSFRQGGYEQY
.,TRBJ1-2,TRBV2,ARDRGGSYGYT
few,TRBJ2-5,TRBV5-4,ASSPGLATQETQY
.,TRBJ2-3,TRBV7-2,ASSLFSGSQADTQY
.,TRBJ2-1,TRBV10-3,AISGLAGAPADEQF
.,TRBJ1-6,TRBV6-1,ASKFGDSSLPLH
.,TRBJ1-5,TRBV2,ASSLQGASNQPQH
.,TRBJ1-2,TRBV10-3,AISDLPGQGAPHYGYT
.,TRBJ2-7,TRBV9,ASSPLDRVIGEQY
.,TRBJ1-5,TRBV6-1,ASSDYQAGGQPQH
once,TRBJ1-1,TRBV28,ASSRLRNTEAF
few,TRBJ2-2,TRBV6-1,ASSWGGRELF
once,TRBJ2-1,TRBV5-1,ASSSGLAGIPKF
.,TRBJ1-1,TRBV29-1,SVLADRMNTEAF
.,TRBJ1-1,TRBV28,ASSLTDRTEAF
once,TRBJ2-7,TRBV5-1,ASSLDGQGPEYEQY
.,TRBJ2-2,TRBV2,ASRSPGQQNTGELF
.,TRBJ2-3,TRBV27,ASSPQKPDTQY
.,TRBJ1-1,TRBV18,ASSLIRTGTGGENTEAF
.,TRBJ2-2,TRBV5-1,ASSPQGAHTGELF
.,TRBJ2-7,TRBV7-8,ASSPRLAGGQRYEQY
.,TRBJ2-7,TRBV2,ASSLNREGSEQY
.,TRBJ2-3,TRBV6-1,ASKTGTGGLDTQY
.,TRBJ2-1,TRBV9,ASSETLSSYNEQF
.,TRBJ1-4,TRBV30,AWRLHWSTEKLF